Listed below are T cell receptor beta chains from one sample, sequenced in a study of somatic mutations in cytotoxic T cells in rheumatoid arthritis. The protocol was immunoSEQ multiplex PCR, while the TCRdb copy is restricted to in-frame clones and leaves out a portion. The table shows some 35,000 clones, with roughly 80% occurring only once. Material: CD8+ T cells sorted from blood. These receptors all stem from a man aged 40-49 years in good health. CDR3s include the opening cysteine and the closing phenylalanine or tryptophan. A D gene is named only where the DNA matches it firmly. The size field is filled for only some rows; it gives once, few, many or a size class.

>.|.|TRBJ1-4|TRBV4-3
TGCGCCAGCAGCCAAGAACCACTAACTGTCCCGGGAGATGAAAAACTGTTTTTT
CASSQEPLTVPGDEKLFF
>.|.|TRBJ2-7|TRBV7-6
TGTGCCAGCAGCCCCGGAGGGTACGAGCAGTACTTC
CASSPGGYEQYF
>.|.|TRBJ2-3|TRBV6-1
TGTGCCAGCCTAGGGGGAGCCACAGATACGCAGTATTTT
CASLGGATDTQYF
>.|.|TRBJ2-7|TRBV27
TGTGCCAGCAGTTTCGGCAGGGGCTACGAGCAGTACTTC
CASSFGRGYEQYF
>.|.|TRBJ1-4|TRBV28
TGTGCCAGCAGTTTATGGGGGGAGGGGGACTATGAAAAACTGTTTTTT
CASSLWGEGDYEKLFF
>TRBD1|.|TRBJ2-7|TRBV27
TGTGCCAGCACCGCCCATTGGGACAGGGTATTCTACGAGCAGTACTTC
CASTAHWDRVFYEQYF
>TRBD1|.|TRBJ1-1|TRBV7-8
TGTGCCAGCAGCTTTCGGGGGACAGGGACCGACATGAACACTGAAGCTTTCTTT
CASSFRGTGTDMNTEAFF
>TRBD1|once|TRBJ2-1|TRBV27
TGTGCCAGCAGTTTCTGGGACAGGTACAATGAGCAGTTCTTC
CASSFWDRYNEQFF
>.|.|TRBJ2-7|TRBV9
TGTGCCAGCAGCGCCAGGGGCGGGAACGAGCAGTACTTC
CASSARGGNEQYF
>.|.|TRBJ2-7|TRBV7-9
TGTGCCAGCAGCCCTCCTGGGGAGCAGTACTTC
CASSPPGEQYF
>.|.|TRBJ1-5|TRBV6-1
TGTGCCAGCAGGGACAGAGGGGGGCTTAGGCCCCAGCATTTT
CASRDRGGLRPQHF
>.|.|TRBJ1-2|TRBV27
TGTGCCAGCCTACCTGGGGGGGGCTTAGCAAACTATGGCTACACCTTC
CASLPGGGLANYGYTF
>.|once|TRBJ2-1|TRBV7-9
TGTGCCAGCAGCTTAGGTTGGGACGGGTACAATGAGCAGTTCTTC
CASSLGWDGYNEQFF
>.|few|TRBJ1-5|TRBV9
TGTGCCAGCAGCGTAGGAGGAGGGACTCAGCCCCAGCATTTT
CASSVGGGTQPQHF
>.|.|TRBJ2-3|TRBV11-2
TGTGCCAGCAGCGCTCCCGGGACCGGCAAGAGGGCAGATACGCAGTATTTT
CASSAPGTGKRADTQYF
>TRBD2|.|TRBJ2-7|TRBV5-6
TGTGCCAGCAGCCTAGCGGGAGGGCTCTACGAGCAGTACTTC
CASSLAGGLYEQYF
>TRBD2|once|TRBJ2-3|TRBV4-2
TGTGCCAGCAGCCAATTCGAAGCGGGGATCACAGATACGCAGTATTTT
CASSQFEAGITDTQYF
>.|.|TRBJ1-1|TRBV19
TGTGCCAGTAAAGCCCCGATGGCGGGGGACACTGAAGCTTTCTTT
CASKAPMAGDTEAFF
>TRBD2|once|TRBJ2-2|TRBV25-1
TGTGCCAGCAGTGTCACAGCGGGGGCTTCCGGGGAGCTGTTTTTT
CASSVTAGASGELFF
>TRBD2|.|TRBJ2-3|TRBV29-1
TGCAGCGTTCCGGGACTAGCGGGAGTGGTAGATACGCAGTATTTT
CSVPGLAGVVDTQYF
>TRBD1|.|TRBJ1-4|TRBV2
TGTGCCAGCAGTCCGGGACAGGATCGTGAAAAACTGTTTTTT
CASSPGQDREKLFF
>TRBD2|.|TRBJ2-1|TRBV6-4
TGTGCCACCGCGGGGGTAGCGGGAGCAGGCTACAATGAGCAGTTCTTC
CATAGVAGAGYNEQFF
>.|.|TRBJ2-7|TRBV14
TGTGCCAGCAGCCTGGAGGGGGGGGCCGCCTACGAGCAGTACTTC
CASSLEGGAAYEQYF
>.|.|TRBJ1-1|TRBV7-6
TGTGCCAGCAGCTTCGGCGGGGGCACTGAAGCTTTCTTT
CASSFGGGTEAFF
>.|.|TRBJ1-4|TRBV27
TGTGCCAGCACCCCGACAGGACTGGTGGGGCTAAATGAAAAACTGTTTTTT
CASTPTGLVGLNEKLFF
>TRBD1|.|TRBJ2-7|TRBV27
TGTGCCAGCAGTTTAGTGGACAGGGTCTACGAGCAGTACTTC
CASSLVDRVYEQYF
>TRBD1|.|TRBJ2-7|TRBV5-1
TGCGCCAGCAGCTTGGAGGGACAGGGTGGCGACGAGCAGTACTTC
CASSLEGQGGDEQYF
>.|.|TRBJ1-3|TRBV30
TGTGCCTGGAGCCAGCTATCCTCTGGAAACACCATATATTTT
CAWSQLSSGNTIYF
>.|.|TRBJ2-7|TRBV15
TGTGCCACCAGCAGAGTCGGCAGTGCCTCCTACGAGCAGTACTTC
CATSRVGSASYEQYF
>.|.|TRBJ2-1|TRBV2
TGTGCCAGCAGTGAAACGGTTATAGTCTACAATGAGCAGTTCTTC
CASSETVIVYNEQFF
>.|.|TRBJ1-5|TRBV6-1
TGTGCCAGCAGTGATTCTTCAGGGACCCGTGGAAATCAGCCCCAGCATTTT
CASSDSSGTRGNQPQHF
>TRBD1|.|TRBJ2-7|TRBV5-1
TGCGCCAGCAGCCCAGGGGGTGGTACCTACGAGCAGTACTTC
CASSPGGGTYEQYF
>.|.|TRBJ2-6|TRBV27
TGTGCCAGCAGACTAGACTTCTCTGGGGCCAACGTCCTGACTTTC
CASRLDFSGANVLTF
>.|.|TRBJ2-7|TRBV29-1
TGCAGCGTTGAAGGGACTTCAACCTACGAGCAGTACTTC
CSVEGTSTYEQYF
>.|.|TRBJ2-7|TRBV5-1
TGCGCCAGCAGCGTAGGACAGAGCATGTACGAGCAGTACTTC
CASSVGQSMYEQYF
>.|.|TRBJ1-5|TRBV7-9
TGTGCCAGCAGCTTCAATGGCAATCAGCCCCAGCATTTT
CASSFNGNQPQHF
>TRBD1|.|TRBJ2-7|TRBV27
TGTGCCAGCAGTTTCCACAGGGGGTCCTACGAGCAGTACTTC
CASSFHRGSYEQYF
>.|.|TRBJ2-5|TRBV4-1
TGCGCCAGCAGCCGCCTTGTGGGCCAAGAGACCCAGTACTTC
CASSRLVGQETQYF
>.|.|TRBJ2-4|TRBV29-1
TGCAGCGTTGTGGGGGCCCCCTTAGCCAAAAACATTCAGTACTTC
CSVVGAPLAKNIQYF
>TRBD1|.|TRBJ2-4|TRBV13
TGTGCCAGCAGCCCGGCCCCGGCAGGGACAGTCCCAAACTTC
CASSPAPAGTVPNF